These T cell receptor beta chains were read from a single sample in a study of identical twins. Using its own MiXCR run on the 5' RACE reads, TCRdb lists one record per CDR3 protein. This table holds some 590,000 distinct CDR3 sequences, 9% to 10% found once. These data were likewise used in another study, on yellow fever vaccine responses in identical twins.

The material sequenced was PBMCs. The source of these receptors is a woman under 30 in good health. Each CDR3 is given with its conserved first and last residue. The D gene is left open where the match is weak. Clone size, where shown, is once, few, many, or a class for clones that have expanded.

clone size	D gene	V gene	J gene	CDR3 DNA	CDR3 protein
many	TRBD1	TRBV9	TRBJ2-5	TGTGCCAGCAGCGTAGGGGACAGGGGAGGGGAGACCCAGTACTTC	CASSVGDRGGETQYF
NA	NA	TRBV7-2	TRBJ2-5	TGTGCCAGCAGCTTAGTGGGGGGCCGTTTCCAAGAGACCCAGTACTTC	CASSLVGGRFQETQYF
NA	TRBD1	TRBV7-9	TRBJ2-3	TGTGCCAGCAGCTCGACAGGGAACCTAAGCACAGATACGCAGTATTTT	CASSSTGNLSTDTQYF
NA	TRBD1	TRBV28	TRBJ1-1	TGTGCCAGCAGTGGGGACAGTCTTACTGAAGCTTTCTTT	CASSGDSLTEAFF
many	TRBD2	TRBV20-1	TRBJ2-5	TGCAGTGCTAGAGGGGTTCTAGCGGGGGTCCAAGAGACCCAGTACTTC	CSARGVLAGVQETQYF
few	TRBD2	TRBV20-1	TRBJ2-7	TGCAGTGCTAGAGCCCTAGCGGGCGGGTTCTACGAGCAGTACTTC	CSARALAGGFYEQYF
NA	NA	TRBV10-3	TRBJ1-1	TGTGCCATCAGTGACAACACTGAAGCTTTCTTT	CAISDNTEAFF
many	NA	TRBV4-3	TRBJ2-7	TGCGCCAGCAGCCATTCCGGAGCCGAGCAGTACTTC	CASSHSGAEQYF
few	NA	TRBV28	TRBJ1-1	TGTGCCAGCATTGAACAGTTTGAAGCTTTCTTT	CASIEQFEAFF
few	NA	TRBV20-1	TRBJ2-1	TGCAGTGCTTTGCAAGTGGGGGGTCATACCTACAATGAGCAGTTCTTC	CSALQVGGHTYNEQFF
NA	NA	TRBV15	TRBJ1-4	TGTGCCACCAGCAGAGATCCGGGGGGTGGTGAAAAACTGTTTTTT	CATSRDPGGGEKLFF
NA	NA	TRBV4-1	TRBJ1-1	TGCGCCAGCAGCCAAGCTAGGGGATTGATACAGGAGACCACTGAAGCTTTCTTT	CASSQARGLIQETTEAFF
NA	NA	TRBV30	TRBJ2-7	TGTGCCTGGAGTGTGGGGGGGCCGTACGAGCAGTACTTC	CAWSVGGPYEQYF
few	TRBD1	TRBV4-2	TRBJ2-7	TGTGCCAGCAGCGTCTCAGGACAGGGGGCATACGAGCAGTACTTC	CASSVSGQGAYEQYF
few	NA	TRBV5-5	TRBJ2-2	TGTGCCAGCAGCACCGCGGCAGGGGAGTACACCGGGGAGCTGTTTTTT	CASSTAAGEYTGELFF
NA	NA	TRBV20-1	TRBJ2-1	TGCAGTGCTAGTGGGGATGAGCAGTTCTTC	CSASGDEQFF
many	NA	TRBV6-6	TRBJ2-7	TGTGCCAGCAGCTACCTTGGACGCGACGAGCAGTACTTC	CASSYLGRDEQYF
many	TRBD2	TRBV6-1	TRBJ2-1	TGTGCCAGCACCCAATCGACTAGCGGTAACAATGAGCAGTTCTTC	CASTQSTSGNNEQFF
medium-sized	NA	TRBV7-6	TRBJ2-1	TGTGCCAGCAGCCCGCCGGGACTGGCCTACAATGAGCAGTTCTTC	CASSPPGLAYNEQFF
NA	TRBD2	TRBV10-3	TRBJ2-7	TGTGCCATCAGTGAAAAGACTAGCGGCTACGAGCAGTACTTC	CAISEKTSGYEQYF
few	TRBD1	TRBV29-1	TRBJ2-1	TGCAGCGCCAGGGACAGTCTCAATGAGCAGTTCTTC	CSARDSLNEQFF
few	TRBD1	TRBV10-3	TRBJ2-2	TGTGCCATCAGTGGACAGGGGACCAACACCGGGGAGCTGTTTTTT	CAISGQGTNTGELFF
many	TRBD2	TRBV20-1	TRBJ2-3	TGCAGTGCTAGAGCCAGCGGGACTAGCACAGATACGCAGTATTTT	CSARASGTSTDTQYF
few	TRBD2	TRBV7-2	TRBJ2-7	TGTGCCAGCAGCATCCTCGGACTAGCACCTCCGGAGCAGTACTTC	CASSILGLAPPEQYF
few	TRBD1	TRBV7-8	TRBJ2-2	TGTGCCAGCAGCTTAGCTGGACAGGGGGCTGTCGGGGAGCTGTTTTTT	CASSLAGQGAVGELFF
NA	NA	TRBV29-1	TRBJ2-2	TGCAGCGCAGAGCATAGCGACCGGAACTCTGGGGAGCTGTTTTTT	CSAEHSDRNSGELFF
NA	TRBD2	TRBV6-1	TRBJ2-2	TGTGCCAGCAGGCTGACTTTGGGACTAGCAGTGAACACCGGGGAGCTGTTTTTT	CASRLTLGLAVNTGELFF
few	TRBD2	TRBV4-2	TRBJ2-1	TGTGCCAGCAGCCAAGAAAGTAGCGGGGCTCACAATGAGCAGTTCTTC	CASSQESSGAHNEQFF
few	NA	TRBV2	TRBJ2-7	TGTGCCAGCAGTGAAGCCCCACAGGGGGGGGCCTACGAGCAGTACTTC	CASSEAPQGGAYEQYF
NA	TRBD1	TRBV11-2	TRBJ2-3	TGTGCCAGCACAATGAAACCGGTTCGCGGGACAGGCCGTTATAGGGATACGCAGTATTTT	CASTMKPVRGTGRYRDTQYF
many	NA	TRBV5-1	TRBJ1-4	TGCGCCAGCAGCTTGGATCGGGATTCCAATGAAAAACTGTTTTTT	CASSLDRDSNEKLFF
few	TRBD2	TRBV10-2	TRBJ2-7	TGCGCCAGCAGTGCACGACCGGGAGGTAGCTCCTACGAGCAGTACTTC	CASSARPGGSSYEQYF
NA	NA	TRBV7-2	TRBJ2-7	TGTGCCAGCAGCTTCGGGACTGAATACGAGCAGTACTTC	CASSFGTEYEQYF
many	TRBD1	TRBV20-1	TRBJ2-5	TGCAGTGCTAGAGGCAGGGGGGAGACCCAGTACTTC	CSARGRGETQYF
few	TRBD2	TRBV11-2	TRBJ2-5	TGTGCCAGCACCCCGGGAAGTTCTAGCGGGAGGGCCATCTGGGAGACCCAGTACTTC	CASTPGSSSGRAIWETQYF
few	TRBD2	TRBV14	TRBJ2-1	TGTGCCAGCAGTCTACTAGCGGCCGTAACCTACAATGAGCAGTTCTTC	CASSLLAAVTYNEQFF
NA	NA	TRBV7-9	TRBJ2-7	TGTGCCAGCAGCGGTATTGGGACTGCTACCTACGAGCAGTACTTC	CASSGIGTATYEQYF
NA	NA	TRBV7-7	TRBJ1-1	TGTGCTAGCAGCTTGGGTGAGGGCACTGAAGCTTTCTTT	CASSLGEGTEAFF
many	TRBD1	TRBV12-3/TRBV12-4	TRBJ2-2	TGTGCCAGCAGGATGGGACAGGCCGGGGAGCTGTTTTTT	CASRMGQAGELFF
NA	TRBD2	TRBV18	TRBJ2-2	TGTGCCAGCTCACCTGCGACTAGCGGGAGTGTGACCGGGGAGCTGTTTTTT	CASSPATSGSVTGELFF
NA	NA	TRBV6-1	TRBJ2-2	TGTGCCAGCAGGATTGAATCTACAGGGAACACCGGGGAGCTGTTTTTT	CASRIESTGNTGELFF
many	TRBD2	TRBV28	TRBJ2-3	TGTGCCAGCAGTTTAGAATCCCCGGGACTAGCGGGACCCAGCACAGATACGCAGTATTTT	CASSLESPGLAGPSTDTQYF
few	TRBD2	TRBV7-9	TRBJ2-1	TGTGCCAGCAGCTTAGCGCGGGCTAGCGGGAGTGATGAGCAGTTCTTC	CASSLARASGSDEQFF
few	NA	TRBV25-1	TRBJ2-2	TGTGCCAGCAGTGAATTTACGTCTCGGGCCGGGGAGCTGTTTTTT	CASSEFTSRAGELFF
many	NA	TRBV7-2	TRBJ2-3	TGTGCCAGCAGCTTAAGGGCAGATACAGATACGCAGTATTTT	CASSLRADTDTQYF
NA	NA	TRBV7-9	TRBJ2-5	TGTGCCAGCAGTTCCCGCCGGGACCGGTCAGAGACCCAGTACTTC	CASSSRRDRSETQYF
few	TRBD1	TRBV28	TRBJ1-2	TGTGCCAGCAGCCCCCCGGGCACAGGGGGCTACGACTACACCTTC	CASSPPGTGGYDYTF
few	NA	TRBV9	TRBJ2-5	TGTGCCAGCAGCGTCCAACATCGCGGAGGGGAGACCCAGTACTTC	CASSVQHRGGETQYF
NA	NA	TRBV11-2	TRBJ2-5	TGTGCCAGCAGCTTCAGAGGGTCCCAAGAGACCCAGTACTTC	CASSFRGSQETQYF
many	TRBD1	TRBV7-8	TRBJ1-3	TGTGCCAGCAGCTTAACGACAGGGGGAAACACCATATATTTT	CASSLTTGGNTIYF
NA	NA	TRBV27	TRBJ2-5	TGTGCCAGCAGTTTATACCCCGGGGTACGAGAAGAGACCCAGTACTTC	CASSLYPGVREETQYF
few	TRBD1	TRBV10-3	TRBJ2-7	TGTGCCATCAGTGATCCGGGACAGGGGACCTACGAGCAGTACTTC	CAISDPGQGTYEQYF
many	NA	TRBV12-3/TRBV12-4	TRBJ2-2	TGTGCCAGCAGCCAACAAATCACAGGGAACACCGGGGAGCTGTTTTTT	CASSQQITGNTGELFF
once	NA	TRBV27	TRBJ1-4	TGTGCCAGCAGTTTATCGGCGACTCTGGGGGAAAAACTGTTTTTT	CASSLSATLGEKLFF